Each of the 31 T cell receptor beta chains below was sequenced from the same sample in a study of graft-versus-host responses after intestinal transplantation. These receptors lack a known antigen. Repertoires were generated with immunoSEQ multiplex PCR, while TCRdb's copy carries only in-frame clones and drops some. Of about 86,000 clones detected, 75% to 90% appear once; the ten largest clones hold 17%. Material: unstimulated CD8+ T cells sorted from spleen or lymph node cells, obtained before intestinal transplant. These receptors originate from a human donor who received an intestinal transplant.

CDR3: CATSRDPPSPINEQFF. The DNA of the CDR3 is TGTGCCACCAGCAGAGATCCACCGAGTCCCATCAATGAGCAGTTCTTC. The chain has TRBV15 and TRBJ2-1, with D uncertain. There are 16 residues in the CDR3. The ends were cut back, 0 bases at V and 6 bases at J, with 15 bases in the middle. Germline CDR1 reads LNHNV; CDR2 reads YYDKDF (reference sequence).

V gene TRBV12-5 combines with J gene TRBJ2-1; 7 nucleotides agree with TRBD2. The CDR3 spans 17 residues. CDR1 and CDR2 (germline): LGHNT, FRNRAP. The V and J ends lost 0 bases and 2 bases, in that order; junction bases with no gene match: 7. The CDR3, as DNA: TGTGCTAGTGGTTTGGTACTAGCGAGGTGTACCTACAATGAGCAGTTCTTC. This gives the protein CASGLVLARCTYNEQFF.

The V and J genes are TRBV18 and TRBJ2-5; D unclear. V lost 3 bases and J 2 bases, leaving 13 bases between the germline ends. The germline V gene encodes CDR1 KGHSH and CDR2 LQKENI. This CDR3 contains 15 residues. The CDR3 reads CASSPWAAIQETQYF. CDR3 in DNA: TGTGCCAGCTCACCTTGGGCAGCTATTCAAGAGACCCAGTACTTC.

The chain employs TRBV7-9 and TRBJ2-1; TRBD1 matches at 8 bases. The length of the CDR3 is 16 residues. Germline CDR1 and CDR2: SEHNR and FQNEAQ (reference sequence). V shed 6 bases and J 0 bases; nucleotides not matched to a gene: 7. The DNA for the CDR3 is TGTGCCAGCAGAAGGGGACAGGTCTTCTCCTACAATGAGCAGTTCTTC. Translating gives CASRRGQVFSYNEQFF.

This rearrangement joins TRBV23-1 to TRBJ2-3; 15 nucleotides agree with TRBD2. TRBV23-1 is placed among ORFs of uncertain function. The CDR3 is made up of 20 amino acids. The junction had 10 bases not matched to a gene; V was cut back by 2 bases and J by 1 base. The CDR3 DNA sequence: TGCGCCAGCAGTCAACCTGGACTAGCGGGAGGGCCCGCAGGCACAGATACGCAGTATTTT. Protein sequence: CASSQPGLAGGPAGTDTQYF.

The V gene is TRBV4-1, the J gene TRBJ2-3; D gene ambiguous. This CDR3 has 15 residues. The germline V and J ends were trimmed by 0 bases and 0 bases, with 7 bases remaining between them. Germline CDR1 is MGHRA and CDR2 is YSYEKL. In DNA, the CDR3 is TGCGCCAGCAGCCAAGAAAGCAGGAGCACAGATACGCAGTATTTT. The encoded protein is CASSQESRSTDTQYF.

V and J are TRBV7-2 and TRBJ2-5; D gene ambiguous. V lost 3 bases to trimming and J lost 5 bases, with 4 bases between them. CDR1 and CDR2 (germline): SGHTA, FQGNSA. The CDR3 has 11 residues. In nucleotides, the CDR3 is TGTGCCAGCAGCTTTATCGAGACCCAGTACTTC. Protein sequence: CASSFIETQYF.

The rearrangement joins TRBV5-4 to TRBJ2-1, with 12 bases matching TRBD2. The CDR3 runs to 18 residues. The germline CDR1 and CDR2 sequences are SGHNT and YYREEE (reference sequence). Germline trimming cut 2 bases from V and 0 bases from J; bases unmatched to any gene: 6. CDR3 nucleotides: TGTGCCAGCAGCTTAGGACTAGCGGGGTTGCTCTCCTACAATGAGCAGTTCTTC. It yields the protein CASSLGLAGLLSYNEQFF.

This rearrangement joins TRBV5-1 to TRBJ1-5; D is uncertain. V was pared by 0 bases and J by 7 bases, with 8 bases between. This CDR3 spans 13 amino acids. Germline V gives CDR1 SGHRS, CDR2 YFSETQ. The CDR3 here is CASSLEGEQPQHF. The CDR3, as DNA: TGCGCCAGCAGCTTGGAGGGTGAACAGCCCCAGCATTTT.

This clone was recorded a few times. The chain has TRBV5-6 and TRBJ2-1; 8 bases fit TRBD2. This CDR3 is 14 amino acids long. V lost 2 bases to trimming and J lost 3 bases; unmatched junction nucleotides: 1. Germline CDR1 SGHDT, CDR2 YYEEEE. The CDR3 region has the DNA TGTGCCAGCAGCTTCGGGACTAGCTACAATGAGCAGTTCTTC. The encoded protein is CASSFGTSYNEQFF.

The rearrangement joins TRBV5-1 to TRBJ2-2; D may match TRBD1 or TRBD2 (5 bases each). The CDR3 covers 15 residues. CDR1 SGHRS and CDR2 YFSETQ come from the germline V gene. Trimming left V 5 bases short and J 6 bases short, with 17 bases between. The CDR3 nucleotides read TGCGCCAGCAGGCTCCGGGACCAGTTTTCCGGGGAGCTGTTTTTT. This gives the protein CASRLRDQFSGELFF.

The V gene is TRBV9, the J gene TRBJ2-1; a weak D match, TRBD2 (5 bases). V was trimmed by 0 bases and J by 6 bases, leaving 13 bases between them. Germline loops: CDR1 SGDLS, CDR2 YYNGEE. CDR3 size: 15 residues. In nucleotides, the CDR3 is TGTGCCAGCAGCGTAGGTGGACTCCCCCTCAATGAGCAGTTCTTC. This translates into CASSVGGLPLNEQFF.

This clone was seen a single time. The chain uses TRBV6-5 and TRBJ1-4, with 8 nucleotides matching TRBD1. The V and J ends lost 4 bases and 5 bases, in that order; junction bases with no gene match: 6. Germline assignment: CDR1 MNHEY and CDR2 SVGAGI. CDR3 length equals 15 residues. The CDR3 loop reads CASSSAGTGNEKLFF. The CDR3 DNA sequence: TGTGCCAGCAGTTCCGCCGGGACAGGAAATGAAAAACTGTTTTTT.

The V and J genes are TRBV28 and TRBJ1-2, with D perhaps matching TRBD1 (5 bases). V gave up 6 bases and J gave up 6 bases, with 8 bases separating them. CDR1 MDHEN and CDR2 SYDVKM come from the germline V gene. The CDR3 is 11 amino acids. CDR3 sequence: CASSLQDGYTF. The CDR3 coding sequence is TGTGCCAGCAGCTTACAGGATGGCTACACCTTC.

The chain has TRBV9 and TRBJ2-7; TRBD1 agrees at 7 bases. The CDR3 runs to 15 residues. Germline trimming cut 3 bases from V and 3 bases from J; bases unmatched to any gene: 9. CDR1 and CDR2 from the germline V gene are SGDLS and YYNGEE. The DNA for the CDR3 is TGTGCCAGCAGCGCCCTCCCCGGACAGGACTACGAGCAGTACTTC. Its translation is CASSALPGQDYEQYF.

The J gene is TRBJ2-1, the V gene TRBV6-5; 7 bases are shared with TRBD1. With V trimmed by 6 bases and J by 4 bases, 3 bases remained unmatched. Germline lookup yields CDR1 MNHEY and CDR2 SVGAGI. This CDR3 comprises 13 residues. The CDR3 DNA reads as TGTGCCAGCAGCGAGGGACAGTACAATGAGCAGTTCTTC. This encodes CASSEGQYNEQFF.

V usage is TRBV4-2 and J usage is TRBJ2-7; no definite D call. The germline CDR1 and CDR2 sequences are LGHNA and YNFKEQ. This CDR3 comprises 13 residues. Deletions cut 0 bases from V and 1 base from J, with 4 bases between. CDR3 DNA sequence: TGTGCCAGCAGCCAAGATGATTCCTACGAGCAGTACTTC. Translated, it gives CASSQDDSYEQYF.

Remarks on this clone: Within the sample, other DNA sequences also encode this same CDR3. The V and J genes are TRBV6-5 and TRBJ2-4, with D possibly being TRBD2 (7 bases). This CDR3 has 15 residues. Germline V lookup: CDR1 MNHEY, CDR2 SVGAGI. The V gene lost 2 bases and the J gene lost 2 bases, with 10 bases spanning the gap. CDR3 coding DNA: TGTGCCAGCAGTTACGGGGGGGGCTCCAAAAACATTCAGTACTTC. Its protein is CASSYGGGSKNIQYF.

The rearrangement links TRBV6-5 to TRBJ2-2, with D unresolved. The germline V gene has CDR1 MNHEY and CDR2 SVGAGI. The CDR3 is 15 residues long. V was trimmed by 3 bases and J by 0 bases, leaving 8 bases between them. The CDR3 sequence is CASSYGRTNTGELFF. As DNA, the CDR3 is TGTGCCAGCAGTTATGGGCGGACGAACACCGGGGAGCTGTTTTTT.

The chain combines TRBV5-1 with TRBJ1-2, with TRBD1 as a possible D gene (5 bases). Germline-derived CDR1 and CDR2 are SGHRS and YFSETQ. V was trimmed by 1 base and J by 5 bases, leaving 9 bases between them. The CDR3 length is 13 residues. The CDR3 nucleotides read TGCGCCAGCAGCTTGATAAGGGGTTATGGCTACACCTTC. It is translated as CASSLIRGYGYTF.

The chain links TRBV19 to TRBJ1-2, with 7 bases lining up with TRBD1. The ends lost 6 bases at V and 4 bases at J; junction bases unmatched: 11. Germline assignment: CDR1 LNHDA and CDR2 SQIVND (reference sequence). This CDR3 comprises 15 residues. The CDR3 is CASSWDSPNLYGYTF. The CDR3 coding sequence is TGTGCCAGTAGCTGGGACAGCCCTAATCTCTATGGCTACACCTTC.

This chain uses TRBV11-2 with TRBJ2-1; D ambiguous. The CDR3 runs to 14 residues. Trimming shortened V by 3 bases and J by 2 bases, and 8 bases separated the two germline ends. Germline CDR1 reads SGHAT; CDR2 reads FQNNGV. CDR3 region: CASSLLDAYNEQFF. The CDR3 DNA reads as TGTGCCAGCAGCTTGTTGGACGCCTACAATGAGCAGTTCTTC.

The V gene is TRBV9, the J gene TRBJ1-3; D perhaps matches TRBD1 (6 bases). Between the trimmed V and J ends, which lost 3 bases and 0 bases, there was a span of 10 bases. Germline values: CDR1 SGDLS, CDR2 YYNGEE. This CDR3 has 15 residues. CDR3 DNA sequence: TGTGCCAGCAGCGAGACAGGATACTCTGGAAACACCATATATTTT. Its translation is CASSETGYSGNTIYF.

The J gene is TRBJ2-7, the V gene TRBV4-1; D is unresolved. V gave up 1 base and J gave up 2 bases, with 6 bases separating them. The germline gives CDR1 MGHRA, CDR2 YSYEKL. The CDR3 runs 13 residues. The DNA of the CDR3 is TGCGCCAGCAGCCAAGGGAGTACCTACGAGCAGTACTTC. Translating it yields CASSQGSTYEQYF.

This clone was seen a few times. The chain has TRBV30 and TRBJ2-5; 12 positions match TRBD2. Germline CDR1 reads GTSNPN; CDR2 reads SVGIG (reference sequence). With 4 bases clipped from V and 4 bases from J, the junction kept 4 bases outside the gene matches. CDR3 size: 14 residues. In nucleotides, the CDR3 is TGTGCCTGGAACCTAGCGGGAGGGGGAGAGACCCAGTACTTC. It specifies CAWNLAGGGETQYF.

This chain connects TRBV27 to TRBJ2-7; D may be TRBD1 (5 bases). The V gene lost 6 bases and the J gene lost 7 bases, with 13 bases spanning the gap. CDR3 length: 12 amino acids. Germline CDR1 reads MNHEY; CDR2 reads SMNVEV (reference sequence). The CDR3 nucleotides read TGTGCCAGCAGCCCCTCAGGGAATGAGCAGTACTTC. It codes for CASSPSGNEQYF.

The chain recombines TRBV5-1 with TRBJ1-4, with a weak D call TRBD1 (6 bases). Germline V CDR1 and CDR2: SGHRS, YFSETQ. The CDR3 extends over 17 amino acids. Trimming pared 4 bases from V and 0 bases from J, leaving 16 bases between. For the CDR3, the DNA is TGCGCCAGCAGCACGGACTCAGGGGATCCAACTAATGAAAAACTGTTTTTT. Amino acid sequence: CASSTDSGDPTNEKLFF. Variable domain in full (rest from reference TRBV5-1 and TRBJ1-4): KAGVTQTPRYLIKTRGQQVTLSCSPISGHRSVSWYQQTPGQGLQFLFEYFSETQRNKGNFPGRFSGRQFSNSRSEMNVSTLELGDSALYLCASSTDSGDPTNEKLFFGSGTQLSVL.

The gene calls are TRBV6-1 and TRBJ1-5; no definite D call. The CDR3 runs to 14 residues. V gave up 10 bases and J gave up 3 bases, with 16 bases separating them. CDR1 is MNHNS and CDR2 is SASEGT in the germline V gene. This CDR3 is CATSTWGLNQPQHF. The CDR3 DNA is TGTGCCACTTCGACTTGGGGTCTCAATCAGCCCCAGCATTTT.

This chain connects TRBV5-4 to TRBJ2-1; 11 nucleotides line up with TRBD2. CDR3 length: 15 amino acids. Germline V gene data show CDR1 as SGHNT and CDR2 as YYREEE (reference sequence). V was pared by 4 bases and J by 6 bases, with 6 bases of the junction left unmatched. The CDR3 loop reads CASSPGTSGFNEQFF. The CDR3 region has the DNA TGTGCCAGCAGCCCCGGGACTAGCGGTTTCAATGAGCAGTTCTTC.

The V gene is TRBV4-1, the J gene TRBJ1-2; 12 bases agree with TRBD1. From germline, CDR1 is MGHRA and CDR2 YSYEKL. V was pared by 3 bases and J by 6 bases, with 11 bases of the junction left unmatched. The CDR3 totals 17 residues. The chain's CDR3 is CASSHLGGDRGQNGYTF. The DNA for the CDR3 is TGCGCCAGCAGCCACCTAGGGGGGGACAGGGGGCAAAATGGCTACACCTTC.

This chain uses TRBV28 with TRBJ2-7, with D tentatively TRBD1 (6 bases). The CDR3 covers 16 residues. Trimming took 3 bases from V and 1 from J, leaving 16 bases between them. CDR1 and CDR2 (germline): MDHEN, SYDVKM. The CDR3 DNA follows: TGTGCCAGCAGTTTTCGGGCAGGGGTGAGGTCCTACGAGCAGTACTTC. Its protein is CASSFRAGVRSYEQYF.